Listed below are T cell receptor beta chains from one sample, sequenced in a study of blood T cell repertoires in COVID-19. The data were produced by immunoSEQ multiplex PCR, yet TCRdb's version contains in-frame clones alone and is incomplete. The table records 85,000 to 95,000 clones, roughly 84% of them present only once. Sequenced: peripheral blood. Receptors originate from a woman at least 80 years old with acute or convalescent COVID-19. CDR3s include the opening cysteine and the closing phenylalanine or tryptophan. The D gene is left open where the match is weak. Not all rows give a size; the values are once, few, many and, for expanded clones, a class.

NA	TRBJ2-7	NA	TRBV5-4	CASSLGGGQTAYEQYF	TGTGCCAGCAGCTTGGGGGGGGGCCAAACCGCCTACGAGCAGTACTTC
TRBD1	TRBJ2-6	NA	TRBV14	CASSPKPRDRAGGANVLTF	TGTGCCAGCAGCCCCAAGCCCCGGGACAGGGCAGGTGGGGCCAACGTCCTGACTTTC
NA	TRBJ2-2	NA	TRBV10-1	CASSENGWNTGELFF	TGCGCCAGCAGTGAAAACGGGTGGAACACCGGGGAGCTGTTTTTT
TRBD1	TRBJ1-4	NA	TRBV19	CASRDRGLEKLFF	TGTGCCAGTAGGGACAGGGGATTAGAAAAACTGTTTTTT
TRBD1	TRBJ1-4	NA	TRBV4-3	CASSPARAGGLEKLFF	TGCGCCAGCAGCCCCGCTAGAGCAGGGGGTTTAGAAAAACTGTTTTTT
NA	TRBJ1-1	NA	TRBV9	CASSVTPGGRTEAFF	TGTGCCAGCAGCGTCACCCCCGGGGGGCGGACTGAAGCTTTCTTT
NA	TRBJ1-2	NA	TRBV5-5	CASSSTVRPTRNGYTF	TGTGCCAGCAGCTCCACAGTCCGCCCCACTAGGAATGGCTACACCTTC
TRBD1	TRBJ1-1	NA	TRBV5-4	CASSPRTSGGGTEAFF	TGTGCCAGCAGCCCCCGCACCTCAGGGGGCGGAACTGAAGCTTTCTTT
NA	TRBJ1-2	NA	TRBV7-8	CASSPADNYGYTF	TGTGCCAGCAGCCCGGCGGATAACTATGGCTACACCTTC
NA	TRBJ1-6	NA	TRBV4-3	CASSQDGGFGSPLHF	TGCGCCAGCAGCCAGGATGGGGGGTTCGGTTCACCCCTCCACTTT
TRBD1	TRBJ2-7	NA	TRBV5-1	CASSSQGSDIGEQYF	TGCGCCAGCAGCTCACAGGGGTCGGATATCGGCGAGCAGTACTTC
NA	TRBJ1-1	NA	TRBV5-6	CASSLTDTEAFF	TGTGCCAGCAGCTTGACAGACACTGAAGCTTTCTTT
NA	TRBJ2-1	once	TRBV5-6	CASSLGRSSNEQFF	TGTGCCAGCAGCTTGGGAAGGAGTTCCAATGAGCAGTTCTTC
NA	TRBJ2-5	few	TRBV6-2/TRBV6-3	CASSYSGLQETQYF	TGTGCCAGCAGTTACTCGGGACTCCAAGAGACCCAGTACTTC
NA	TRBJ1-1	NA	TRBV2	CASSESIRTEAFF	TGTGCCAGCAGTGAATCGATCAGGACAGAAGCTTTCTTT
TRBD1	TRBJ1-1	once	TRBV5-4	CASIKIGGPGNTEAFF	TGTGCCAGCATCAAAATAGGGGGCCCCGGGAACACTGAAGCTTTCTTT
NA	TRBJ1-2	NA	TRBV7-8	CASSLRGDGYTF	TGTGCCAGCAGCCTGCGGGGAGATGGCTACACCTTC
NA	TRBJ1-2	once	TRBV7-8	CASSLVVQARGGYTF	TGTGCCAGCAGCTTAGTAGTCCAGGCACGGGGGGGCTACACCTTC
TRBD2	TRBJ2-3	NA	TRBV13	CASSLGGKPSGGTDTQYF	TGTGCCAGCAGCTTAGGCGGGAAACCTAGCGGGGGCACAGATACGCAGTATTTT
NA	TRBJ1-3	few	TRBV6-5	CASSYSGPPDTIYF	TGTGCCAGCAGTTACTCGGGGCCTCCTGACACCATATATTTT
TRBD1	TRBJ2-2	NA	TRBV24-1	CATSAGTGRPGELFF	TGTGCCACCAGCGCCGGGACAGGGAGGCCCGGGGAGCTGTTTTTT
NA	TRBJ1-1	once	TRBV2	CASSGDSRTEAFF	TGTGCCAGCAGCGGGGATTCGCGGACTGAAGCTTTCTTT
NA	TRBJ1-1	NA	TRBV29-1	CSVQGFNTEAFF	TGCAGCGTTCAGGGGTTCAACACTGAAGCTTTCTTT
NA	TRBJ1-2	few	TRBV30	CAWRRGLGGYTF	TGTGCCTGGAGGCGCGGCCTCGGGGGCTACACCTTC
TRBD1	TRBJ1-4	NA	TRBV2	CASSAGSTGEGDREKLFF	TGTGCCAGCAGCGCCGGGTCGACAGGGGAGGGTGATCGGGAAAAACTGTTTTTT
NA	TRBJ1-6	NA	TRBV19	CASSIPIRGINNSPLHF	TGTGCCAGTAGTATACCGATCCGGGGAATTAATAATTCACCCCTCCACTTT
NA	TRBJ2-1	NA	TRBV7-6	CASSLEGGRGGNEQFF	TGTGCCAGCAGCTTAGAGGGCGGGAGAGGGGGGAATGAGCAGTTCTTC
TRBD1	TRBJ2-7	few	TRBV2	CASRGDRGYYEQYF	TGTGCCAGCAGGGGGGACAGGGGCTATTACGAGCAGTACTTC
NA	TRBJ1-1	NA	TRBV15	CATSSSVGVTEAFF	TGTGCCACCAGCAGTTCAGTGGGCGTCACTGAAGCTTTCTTT
TRBD1	TRBJ1-2	NA	TRBV7-2	CASSPDRGYGYTF	TGTGCCAGCAGCCCCGACAGGGGATATGGCTACACCTTC
NA	TRBJ1-3	NA	TRBV2	CASSEVPGGYSGNTIYF	TGTGCCAGCAGTGAAGTCCCCGGGGGTTACTCTGGAAACACCATATATTTT
TRBD2	TRBJ2-5	NA	TRBV7-2	CASSLWGLAGGQETQYF	TGTGCCAGCAGCTTATGGGGACTAGCGGGGGGGCAAGAGACCCAGTACTTC
NA	TRBJ1-2	NA	TRBV15	CATSRDLVGQTYGYTF	TGTGCCACCAGCAGAGATTTAGTTGGACAGACCTATGGCTACACCTTC
TRBD2	TRBJ2-3	NA	TRBV4-2	CASSQAVGGGGGDTQYF	TGTGCCAGCAGCCAAGCAGTAGGCGGGGGGGGTGGAGATACGCAGTATTTT
NA	TRBJ2-3	NA	TRBV4-2	CASSQGTRIEDTQYF	TGTGCCAGCAGCCAAGGTACTAGGATCGAAGATACGCAGTATTTT
TRBD1	TRBJ1-1	NA	TRBV6-5	CASSYSGTGTAFF	TGTGCCAGCAGTTACTCGGGGACAGGGACGGCTTTCTTT
TRBD1	TRBJ1-1	NA	TRBV6-5	CASTAGTGENTEAFF	TGTGCCAGCACCGCCGGGACAGGGGAGAACACTGAAGCTTTCTTT
TRBD1	TRBJ1-1	NA	TRBV28	CASSEGQLNTEAFF	TGTGCCAGCAGCGAGGGACAGTTGAACACTGAAGCTTTCTTT
TRBD1	TRBJ2-1	NA	TRBV7-9	CASTFKPGGVEQFF	TGTGCCAGCACGTTCAAGCCAGGGGGCGTTGAGCAGTTCTTC
NA	TRBJ1-5	NA	TRBV6-1	CASSEVKTGTSVF	TGTGCCAGCAGTGAAGTGAAGACCGGGACATCGGTTTTT
NA	TRBJ1-5	NA	TRBV19	CASSPSDSFNQPQHF	TGTGCCAGTAGTCCCAGTGACAGTTTTAATCAGCCCCAGCATTTT
NA	TRBJ2-7	NA	TRBV6-5	CASRIRDTRPYEQYF	TGTGCCAGCAGAATCCGGGACACAAGGCCCTACGAGCAGTACTTC
NA	TRBJ2-1	NA	TRBV6-5	CASYPGKISYNEQFF	TGTGCCAGCTACCCGGGGAAAATCTCCTACAATGAGCAGTTCTTC
TRBD1	TRBJ1-1	NA	TRBV5-1	CASSPGQANTEAFF	TGCGCCAGCAGCCCCGGACAGGCGAACACTGAAGCTTTCTTT
TRBD2	TRBJ2-2	NA	TRBV7-2	CASSRTRDTGELFF	TGTGCCAGCAGCAGGACTAGAGACACCGGGGAGCTGTTTTTT
NA	TRBJ2-2	NA	TRBV19	CASSRGLALGTGELFF	TGTGCCAGTAGTAGGGGGCTAGCTTTGGGGACCGGGGAGCTGTTTTTT
NA	TRBJ2-3	NA	TRBV16	CASSQLPGKGTDTQYF	TGTGCCAGCAGCCAATTGCCAGGGAAAGGAACAGATACGCAGTATTTT